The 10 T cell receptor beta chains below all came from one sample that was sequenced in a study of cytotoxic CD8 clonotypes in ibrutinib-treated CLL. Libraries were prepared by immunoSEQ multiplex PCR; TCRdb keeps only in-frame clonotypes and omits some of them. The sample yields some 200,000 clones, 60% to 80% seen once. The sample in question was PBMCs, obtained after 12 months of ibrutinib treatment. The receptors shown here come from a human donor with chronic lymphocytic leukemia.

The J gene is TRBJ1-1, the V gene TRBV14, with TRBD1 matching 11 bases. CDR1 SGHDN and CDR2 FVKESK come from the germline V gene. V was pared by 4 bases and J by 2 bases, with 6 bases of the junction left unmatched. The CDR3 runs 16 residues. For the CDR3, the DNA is TGTGCCAGCAGCCGCCTGGGACAGGGGGAAAACACTGAAGCTTTCTTT. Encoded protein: CASSRLGQGENTEAFF.

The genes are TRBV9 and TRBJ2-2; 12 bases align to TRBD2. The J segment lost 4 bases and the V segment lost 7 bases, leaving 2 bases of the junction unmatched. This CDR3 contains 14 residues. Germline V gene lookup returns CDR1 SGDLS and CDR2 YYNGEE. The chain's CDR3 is CASEGLAGTGELFF. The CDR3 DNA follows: TGTGCCAGCGAGGGACTAGCGGGCACCGGGGAGCTGTTTTTT.

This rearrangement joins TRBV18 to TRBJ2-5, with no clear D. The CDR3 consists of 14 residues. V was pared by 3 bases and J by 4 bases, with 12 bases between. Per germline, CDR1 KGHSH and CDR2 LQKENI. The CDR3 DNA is TGTGCCAGCTCACCCCCGAACAAAAGAGAGACCCAGTACTTC. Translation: CASSPPNKRETQYF.

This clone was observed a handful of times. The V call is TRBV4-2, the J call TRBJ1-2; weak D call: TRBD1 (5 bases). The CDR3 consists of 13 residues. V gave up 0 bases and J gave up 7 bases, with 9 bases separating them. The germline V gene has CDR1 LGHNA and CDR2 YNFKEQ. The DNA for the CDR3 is TGTGCCAGCAGCCAAGACAGGGATGGTGGCTACACCTTC. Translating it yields CASSQDRDGGYTF.

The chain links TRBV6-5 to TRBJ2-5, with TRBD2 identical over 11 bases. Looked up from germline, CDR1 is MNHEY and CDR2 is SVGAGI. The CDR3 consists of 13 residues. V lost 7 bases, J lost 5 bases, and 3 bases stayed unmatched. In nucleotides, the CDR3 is TGTGCCAGCACGGCTAGCGGGAGGGAGACCCAGTACTTC. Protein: CASTASGRETQYF.

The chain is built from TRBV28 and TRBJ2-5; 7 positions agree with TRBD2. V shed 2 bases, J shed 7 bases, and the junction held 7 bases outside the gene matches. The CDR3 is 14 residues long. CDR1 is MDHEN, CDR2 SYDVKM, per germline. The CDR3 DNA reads TGTGCCAGCAGTTTAGGGGGGGGAAAGGGGACCCAGTACTTC. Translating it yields CASSLGGGKGTQYF. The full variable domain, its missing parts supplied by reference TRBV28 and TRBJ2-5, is DVKVTQSSRYLVKRTGEKVFLECVQDMDHENMFWYRQDPGLGLRLIYFSYDVKMKEKGDIPEGYSVSREKKERFSLILESASTNQTSMYLCASSLGGGKGTQYFGPGTRLLVL.

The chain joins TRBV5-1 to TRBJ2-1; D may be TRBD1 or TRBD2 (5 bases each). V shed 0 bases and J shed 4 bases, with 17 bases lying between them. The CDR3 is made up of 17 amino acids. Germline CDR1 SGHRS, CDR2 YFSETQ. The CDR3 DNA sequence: TGCGCCAGCAGCTTGGGTTGGGACCCAAGACTTTACAATGAGCAGTTCTTC. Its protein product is CASSLGWDPRLYNEQFF.

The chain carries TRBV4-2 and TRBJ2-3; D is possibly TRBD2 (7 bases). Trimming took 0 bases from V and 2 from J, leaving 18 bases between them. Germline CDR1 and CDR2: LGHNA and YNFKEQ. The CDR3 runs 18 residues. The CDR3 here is CASSQEGAGVPYTDTQYF. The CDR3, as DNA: TGTGCCAGCAGCCAAGAGGGGGCGGGAGTACCCTACACAGATACGCAGTATTTT.

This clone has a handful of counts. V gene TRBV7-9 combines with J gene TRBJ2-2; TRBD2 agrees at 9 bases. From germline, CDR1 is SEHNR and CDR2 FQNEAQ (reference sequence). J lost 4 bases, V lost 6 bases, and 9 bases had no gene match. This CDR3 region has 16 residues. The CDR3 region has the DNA TGTGCCAGCAGACAAACCAGCGGGGGGCCCACCGGGGAGCTGTTTTTT. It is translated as CASRQTSGGPTGELFF.

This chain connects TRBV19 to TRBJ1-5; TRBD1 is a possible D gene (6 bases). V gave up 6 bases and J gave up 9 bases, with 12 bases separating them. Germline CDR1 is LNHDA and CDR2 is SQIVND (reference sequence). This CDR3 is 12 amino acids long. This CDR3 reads CASRTGWGPQHF. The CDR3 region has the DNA TGTGCCAGTAGAACAGGGTGGGGGCCCCAGCATTTT.